The T cell receptor beta chain described here comes from a study of blood T cells in healthy people across ages. Germline CDR1 reads SNHLY; CDR2 reads FYNNEI. V was trimmed by 4 bases and J by 6 bases, leaving 13 bases between them. The CDR3 is 15 residues long. Then a second PCR, running about 7 to 11 cycles, was carried out with a sample-barcoded 5' primer and a J-beta primer mix. Each CDR3 protein is one row after TCRdb ran MiXCR on the 5' RACE reads. The data show roughly 680,000 distinct CDR3 sequences, about 50% seen once. This clonotype was counted many times. The origin of this receptor is a woman older than 75 in good health. The chain combines TRBV2 with TRBJ1-6; the D is unclear. Sequenced material: blood. CDR3 nucleotide sequence: TGTGCCAGCAGTGCCCGAGATCCGGCTAATTCACCCCTCCACTTT. As protein: CASSARDPANSPLHF. Using reference TRBV2 and TRBJ1-6 for the parts outside the CDR3, the full variable domain is EPEVTQTPSHQVTQMGQEVILRCVPISNHLYFYWYRQILGQKVEFLVSFYNNEISEKSEIFDDQFSVERPDGSNFTLKIRSTKLEDSAMYFCASSARDPANSPLHFGNGTRLTVT.